This entry lists 17 T cell receptor beta chains sequenced from one sample in a study of CD8 T cell repertoires and HIV-1 epitope variants. The data were produced by immunoSEQ multiplex PCR, yet TCRdb's version contains in-frame clones alone and is incomplete. The sample consists of approximately 2,600 clones, 55% to 70% of them appearing once. These receptors' antigens are unknown. The sample was cultured CD8+ T cells derived from PBMCs. The receptors originated from a male donor with HIV.

V usage is TRBV6-1 and J usage is TRBJ2-7, with no clear D. Germline loops: CDR1 MNHNS, CDR2 SASEGT. The CDR3 extends over 13 amino acids. Between the trimmed V and J ends, which lost 2 bases and 0 bases, there was a span of 5 bases. The CDR3: CASSEHSSYEQYF. CDR3 DNA sequence: TGTGCCAGCAGTGAACACAGCTCCTACGAGCAGTACTTC.

The chain combines TRBV5-5 with TRBJ2-2; tentatively, D is TRBD1 (6 bases). This CDR3 has 17 amino acids. From germline, CDR1 is SGHKS and CDR2 YYEKEE (reference sequence). Trimming took off 5 bases at V and 0 bases at J, with 17 bases between the two ends. Written as DNA, the CDR3 is TGTGCCAGCAGTTCGGACAGCGCCTACCCGAACACCGGGGAGCTGTTTTTT. Amino acid sequence: CASSSDSAYPNTGELFF.

This chain connects TRBV15 to TRBJ2-2; 11 bases are a match to TRBD1. Germline values: CDR1 LNHNV, CDR2 YYDKDF (reference sequence). J was trimmed by 0 bases and V by 2 bases; bases with no gene match: 2. The CDR3 runs 17 residues. Here the CDR3 DNA reads TGTGCCACCAGCAGACCGGACAGGGGGCCGAACACCGGGGAGCTGTTTTTT. Its translation: CATSRPDRGPNTGELFF.

The rearrangement links TRBV28 to TRBJ2-1; 9 bases are a match to TRBD2. Germline V gives CDR1 MDHEN, CDR2 SYDVKM. This CDR3 is built from 16 residues. Germline trimming cut 4 bases from V and 7 bases from J; bases unmatched to any gene: 11. DNA for the CDR3: TGTGCCAGCAGTTCAGGAGCGGGAGGTACTTGGAATGAGCAGTTCTTC. The encoded protein is CASSSGAGGTWNEQFF.

This clone was recorded once. This rearrangement joins TRBV9 to TRBJ2-2; the match to TRBD1 covers 8 bases. The CDR3 runs to 18 residues. V dropped 3 bases and J dropped 1; count of bases not matched to a gene: 11. CDR1 is SGDLS and CDR2 is YYNGEE in the germline V gene. The CDR3 nucleotides are TGTGCCAGCAGCGCACAGGGGGGCACGCCCAGGAACACCGGGGAGCTGTTTTTT. It yields the protein CASSAQGGTPRNTGELFF.

This clone was observed a handful of times. The rearrangement joins TRBV2 to TRBJ2-3; 7 bases match TRBD2. J lost 1 base, V lost 0 bases, and 4 bases had no gene match. Germline CDR1 is SNHLY and CDR2 is FYNNEI. This CDR3 comprises 16 residues. The CDR3, as DNA: TGTGCCAGCAGTGAAGCGGGCCTAGCGGGCACAGATACGCAGTATTTT. This sequence encodes CASSEAGLAGTDTQYF.

The rearrangement links TRBV28 to TRBJ1-1, with D perhaps matching TRBD1 (5 bases). Trimming pared 6 bases from V and 4 bases from J, leaving 15 bases between. This CDR3 is built from 14 residues. The germline V gene has CDR1 MDHEN and CDR2 SYDVKM. CDR3 in amino acids: CASSGATRATEAFF. CDR3 coding DNA: TGTGCCAGCAGCGGGGCGACCAGGGCCACTGAAGCTTTCTTT.

This chain joins TRBV13 and TRBJ2-1; possible D gene TRBD2, 5 bases. Germline CDR1 is PRHDT and CDR2 is FYEKMQ (reference sequence). This CDR3 contains 15 residues. The germline V and J ends were trimmed by 2 bases and 4 bases, with 12 bases remaining between them. CDR3 in amino acids: CASSLIRDNYNEQFF. CDR3 DNA: TGTGCCAGCAGCTTAATACGGGATAATTACAATGAGCAGTTCTTC.

The genes are TRBV4-1 and TRBJ2-1, with 7 bases matching TRBD1. Germline CDR1 reads MGHRA; CDR2 reads YSYEKL. CDR3 size: 16 residues. With 5 bases clipped from V and 7 bases from J, the junction kept 14 bases outside the gene matches. CDR3 region: CASSVTTGLDENEQFF. CDR3 in DNA: TGCGCCAGCAGCGTTACGACAGGGTTAGATGAGAATGAGCAGTTCTTC.

This chain joins TRBV5-4 and TRBJ2-6; D is uncertain. The CDR3 has 14 residues. CDR1 is SGHNT and CDR2 is YYREEE in the germline V gene (reference sequence). Trimming cost V 2 bases and J 2 bases, with 5 bases left between them. CDR3 amino acids: CASSFGAGANVLTF. The CDR3, as DNA: TGTGCCAGCAGCTTTGGGGCTGGGGCCAACGTCCTGACTTTC.

The rearrangement links TRBV27 to TRBJ2-1; 10 positions agree with TRBD1. From germline, CDR1 is MNHEY and CDR2 SMNVEV (reference sequence). There are 15 residues in the CDR3. The junction had 4 bases not matched to a gene; V was cut back by 4 bases and J by 4 bases. CDR3 sequence: CASSYRDRGYNEQFF. The CDR3 DNA reads as TGTGCCAGCAGTTACCGGGACAGGGGATACAATGAGCAGTTCTTC.

CDR3 bases: TGTGCCAGCAGTTTGCGGCTGGTAGCTAACACTGAAGCTTTCTTT. Its protein is CASSLRLVANTEAFF. V is TRBV28 and J is TRBJ1-1; D gene ambiguous. V was shortened by 3 bases and J by 2 bases, with 13 bases between the two germline ends. This CDR3 comprises 15 residues. Germline V CDR1 and CDR2: MDHEN, SYDVKM.

This rearrangement joins TRBV9 to TRBJ2-3; 12 nucleotides agree with TRBD2. The V segment lost 2 bases and the J segment 6 bases; nucleotides outside the gene matches: 13. Germline V gene data show CDR1 as SGDLS and CDR2 as YYNGEE. The CDR3 has 18 residues. The chain's CDR3 is CASSVPSLAGGPSDTQYF. The DNA for the CDR3 is TGTGCCAGCAGCGTCCCCTCCCTAGCGGGAGGGCCCTCGGATACGCAGTATTTT.

DNA of the CDR3: TGTGCCAGCAGCGTAGGGGGGGGCCTCACAGATACGCAGTATTTT. Protein: CASSVGGGLTDTQYF. The gene calls are TRBV9 and TRBJ2-3; D is possibly TRBD2 (7 bases). V was trimmed by 0 bases and J by 2 bases, leaving 10 bases between them. This CDR3 region has 15 residues. The germline V gene encodes CDR1 SGDLS and CDR2 YYNGEE.

This chain joins TRBV14 and TRBJ2-7; tentatively, D is TRBD2 (5 bases). Deletions cut 1 base from V and 2 bases from J, with 9 bases between. The CDR3 has 14 amino acids. Germline CDR1 reads SGHDN; CDR2 reads FVKESK. CDR3 coding DNA: TGTGCCAGCAGCCAAGGGTGGGGAGCCTACGAGCAGTACTTC. Its protein is CASSQGWGAYEQYF.

This clone has more than one count but fewer than ten. V gene TRBV27 combines with J gene TRBJ1-2; TRBD1 aligns across 9 bases. Losses at the gene ends were 6 bases for V and 3 bases for J; bases not matched to a gene: 8. The germline V gene encodes CDR1 MNHEY and CDR2 SMNVEV (reference sequence). This CDR3 spans 15 amino acids. The CDR3 spells CASRSGQGRDYGYTF. Here the CDR3 DNA reads TGTGCCAGCAGGAGTGGACAGGGGCGTGACTATGGCTACACCTTC.

This clone occurred once. The J gene is TRBJ2-5, the V gene TRBV27; 9 bases are a match to TRBD2. Germline V gene data show CDR1 as MNHEY and CDR2 as SMNVEV (reference sequence). V dropped 3 bases and J dropped 2; count of bases not matched to a gene: 1. The CDR3 consists of 14 residues. CDR3 residues: CASSFTSGQETQYF. CDR3 coding DNA: TGTGCCAGCAGTTTCACTAGCGGGCAAGAGACCCAGTACTTC.